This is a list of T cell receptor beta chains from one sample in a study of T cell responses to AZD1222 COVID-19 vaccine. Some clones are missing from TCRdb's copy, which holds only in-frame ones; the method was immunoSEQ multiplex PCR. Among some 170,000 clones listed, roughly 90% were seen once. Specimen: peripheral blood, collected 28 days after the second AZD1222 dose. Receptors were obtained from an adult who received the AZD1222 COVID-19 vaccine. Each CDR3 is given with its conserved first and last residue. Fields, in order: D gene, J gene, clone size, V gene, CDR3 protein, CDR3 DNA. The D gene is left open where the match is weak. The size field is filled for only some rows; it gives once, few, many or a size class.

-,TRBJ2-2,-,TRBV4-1,CASSQNTGTANTGELFF,TGCGCCAGCAGCCAAAACACCGGGACGGCGAACACCGGGGAGCTGTTTTTT
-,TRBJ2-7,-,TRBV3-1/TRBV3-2,CASSQGPGSPYEQYF,TGTGCCAGCAGCCAAGGTCCCGGGTCCCCCTACGAGCAGTACTTC
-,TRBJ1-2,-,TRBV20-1,CSPVEAYGYTF,TGCAGCCCCGTCGAAGCCTATGGCTACACCTTC
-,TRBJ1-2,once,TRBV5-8,CASSLRRNYGYTF,TGTGCCAGCAGCTTACGGCGGAACTATGGCTACACCTTC
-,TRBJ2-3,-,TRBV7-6,CASSLARELTDTQYF,TGTGCCAGCAGCTTAGCCAGGGAATTAACAGATACGCAGTATTTT
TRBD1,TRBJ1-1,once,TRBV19,CASGTDRARAFF,TGTGCCAGTGGGACGGACAGGGCGCGGGCTTTCTTT
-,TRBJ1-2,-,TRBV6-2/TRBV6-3,CASSYGHGGGYTF,TGTGCCAGCAGTTATGGGCATGGTGGTGGCTACACCTTC
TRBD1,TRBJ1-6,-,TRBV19,CASTPTGGHSPLHF,TGTGCCAGTACCCCGACAGGGGGACATTCACCCCTCCACTTT
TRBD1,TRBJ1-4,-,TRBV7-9,CASSPRDRNNEKLFF,TGTGCCAGCAGCCCCCGGGACAGAAACAATGAAAAACTGTTTTTT
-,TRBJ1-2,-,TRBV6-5,CASSRGDYGYTF,TGTGCCAGCTCTCGGGGGGACTATGGCTACACCTTC
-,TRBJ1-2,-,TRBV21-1,CASSIRSGHSHGYTF,TGTGCCAGCAGCATCCGATCCGGCCATAGCCATGGCTACACCTTC
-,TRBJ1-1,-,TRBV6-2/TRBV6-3,CASSSQRNTEAFF,TGTGCCAGCAGTAGCCAACGGAACACTGAAGCTTTCTTT
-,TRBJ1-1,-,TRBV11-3,CASSLDYMNTEAFF,TGTGCCAGCAGCTTAGACTATATGAACACTGAAGCTTTCTTT
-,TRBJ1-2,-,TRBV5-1,CASSTGGNYGYTF,TGCGCCAGCAGCACGGGGGGAAACTATGGCTACACCTTC
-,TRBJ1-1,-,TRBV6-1,CASSILAIVNTEAFF,TGTGCCAGCAGTATTCTAGCCATTGTTAACACTGAAGCTTTCTTT
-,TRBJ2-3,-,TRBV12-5,CASGLGIGGPGTDTQYF,TGTGCTAGTGGTTTGGGAATAGGGGGGCCGGGCACAGATACGCAGTATTTT
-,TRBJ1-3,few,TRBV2,CASILTTGSSGNTIYF,TGTGCCAGCATTCTCACGACAGGCTCCTCTGGAAACACCATATATTTT
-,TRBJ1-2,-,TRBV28,CASSSGYYGYTF,TGTGCCAGCAGTTCGGGGTACTATGGCTACACCTTC
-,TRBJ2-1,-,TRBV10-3,CAISVRGDEQFF,TGTGCCATCAGTGTAAGGGGCGATGAGCAGTTCTTC
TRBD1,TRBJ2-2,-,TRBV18,CASSPRGQTNTGELFF,TGTGCCAGCTCACCCAGGGGACAGACGAACACCGGGGAGCTGTTTTTT
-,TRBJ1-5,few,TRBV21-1,CASSNWAAVYSNQPQHF,TGTGCCAGCAGCAACTGGGCCGCCGTCTATAGCAATCAGCCCCAGCATTTT
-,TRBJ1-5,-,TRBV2,CASSVGYSNQPQHF,TGTGCCAGCAGTGTTGGTTATAGCAATCAGCCCCAGCATTTT
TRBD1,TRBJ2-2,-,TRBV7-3,CASSPRTGGTGELFF,TGTGCCAGCAGCCCCCGGACAGGGGGGACCGGGGAGCTGTTTTTT
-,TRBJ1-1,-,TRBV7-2,CASSLRRGNTEAFF,TGTGCCAGCAGCTTAAGGAGGGGGAACACTGAAGCTTTCTTT
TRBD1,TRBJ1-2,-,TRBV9,CASSVDSGGFYGYTF,TGTGCCAGCAGCGTAGATTCAGGGGGTTTCTATGGCTACACCTTC
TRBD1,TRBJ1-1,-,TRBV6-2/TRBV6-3,CASSPRDRVSEAFF,TGTGCCAGCAGTCCCCGGGACAGGGTCTCTGAAGCTTTCTTT
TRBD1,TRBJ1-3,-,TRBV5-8,CASSLPGQGAQGNTIYF,TGTGCCAGCAGTTTACCGGGACAGGGGGCGCAAGGAAACACCATATATTTT
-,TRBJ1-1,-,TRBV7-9,CASSLGEGDTEAFF,TGTGCCAGCAGCTTAGGTGAAGGGGACACTGAAGCTTTCTTT
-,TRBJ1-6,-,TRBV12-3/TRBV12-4,CASSLKGTTPLHF,TGTGCCAGCAGTTTAAAGGGAACCACCCCCCTCCACTTT
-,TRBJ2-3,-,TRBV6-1,CASSERGADTQYF,TGTGCCAGCAGTGAAAGGGGTGCAGATACGCAGTATTTT
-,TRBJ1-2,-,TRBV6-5,CASRDDFEGYGYTF,TGTGCCAGCAGAGACGACTTCGAGGGTTATGGCTACACCTTC
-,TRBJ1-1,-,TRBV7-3,CASGFKGLGEAFF,TGTGCCAGCGGGTTTAAGGGGCTGGGTGAAGCTTTCTTT
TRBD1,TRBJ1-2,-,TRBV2,CASRGQGRNYGYTF,TGTGCCAGCAGGGGACAGGGTAGGAACTATGGCTACACCTTC
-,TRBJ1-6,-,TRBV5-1,CASSPGTYNSPLHF,TGCGCCAGCAGCCCAGGGACCTATAATTCACCCCTCCACTTT
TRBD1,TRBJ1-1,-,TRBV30,CAWSRTGWDEAFF,TGTGCCTGGAGCCGGACAGGGTGGGATGAAGCTTTCTTT
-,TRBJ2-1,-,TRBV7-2,CASSPGSLSYNEQFF,TGTGCCAGCAGCCCCGGCTCGCTCTCCTACAATGAGCAGTTCTTC
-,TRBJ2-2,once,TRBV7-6,CASSPTSELTGELFF,TGTGCCAGCAGCCCTACCAGCGAGTTGACCGGGGAGCTGTTTTTT
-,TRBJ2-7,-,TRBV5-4,CASSSGESYEQYF,TGTGCCAGCAGCTCCGGGGAATCCTACGAGCAGTACTTC
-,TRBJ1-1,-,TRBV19,CASLNSLGMNTEAFF,TGTGCCAGTCTCAATTCTCTCGGCATGAACACTGAAGCTTTCTTT
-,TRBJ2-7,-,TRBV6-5,CASSYGLGHYEQYF,TGTGCCAGCAGTTATGGTCTGGGGCACTACGAGCAGTACTTC
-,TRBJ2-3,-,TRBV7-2,CASSQNTDTQYF,TGTGCCAGCAGCCAAAACACAGATACGCAGTATTTT
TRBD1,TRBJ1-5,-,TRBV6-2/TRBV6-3,CASSYTPGQMSNQPQHF,TGTGCCAGCAGTTATACCCCGGGACAGATGAGCAATCAGCCCCAGCATTTT
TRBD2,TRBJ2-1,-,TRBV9,CASSVGATSDLGEQFF,TGTGCCAGCAGCGTAGGGGCCACTAGCGACCTGGGTGAGCAGTTCTTC
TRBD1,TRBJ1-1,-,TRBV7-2,CASSFYRGGAEAFF,TGTGCCAGCAGCTTCTACAGGGGCGGCGCTGAAGCTTTCTTT
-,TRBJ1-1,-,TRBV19,CASSISGSNTEAFF,TGTGCCAGTAGTATTTCGGGATCGAACACTGAAGCTTTCTTT
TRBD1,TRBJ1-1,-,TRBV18,CASGGQTNTEAFF,TGTGCCAGCGGGGGACAGACGAACACTGAAGCTTTCTTT
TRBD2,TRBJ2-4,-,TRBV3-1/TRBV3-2,CASSHLATSGGASNF,TGTGCCAGCAGCCACCTCGCGACTAGCGGGGGGGCGTCGAACTTC
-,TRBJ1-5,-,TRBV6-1,CASSELGGQPQHF,TGTGCCAGCAGTGAATTGGGGGGTCAGCCCCAGCATTTT
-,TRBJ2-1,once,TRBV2,CASSEGQGNEQFF,TGTGCCAGCAGCGAAGGGCAGGGCAATGAGCAGTTCTTC